This T cell receptor beta chain stems from a study of shared clonotypes between healthy human individuals. Profiled with immunoSEQ multiplex PCR; TCRdb holds only in-frame clones, not every one. This table holds 2 million to 3 million clones, approximately 93% found once. The CDR3 spans 14 residues. Trimming removed 4 bases at V and 7 bases at J, with 18 bases between. CDR1 is SGHRS and CDR2 is YFSETQ in the germline V gene. The chain recombines TRBV5-1 with TRBJ2-7; D might be TRBD1 or TRBD2, each matching 5 bases. The sample was naive CD4+ T cells from PBMCs. The subset denotes: CD45RA+ positively selected. This TCR derives from a man aged 18 to 30 in good health. Some clones in this sample may be carry-over from other donors' samples. In DNA form, the CDR3 reads TGCGCCAGCAGCCCCGGGACGGCCGGTGGTGAGCAGTACTTC. This sequence encodes CASSPGTAGGEQYF.